Below are 20 T cell receptor beta chains sequenced from a single sample in a study of OX40 agonist ivuxolimab in advanced cancers. The receptor library was made with the immunoSEQ multiplex PCR assay. This immuneACCESS table, as held by TCRdb, lists in-frame sequences with V and J called but not all clones. Of the missing ones, under half trace to an unresolved V gene in checked studies; the others have no known cause. Across this sample there are 35,000 to 40,000 clones, with approximately 84% seen only once. 15% to 20% of the sample lies in the top ten. Source: CD4+ or CD8+ T cells sorted from blood, taken in a trial of the OX40 agonist ivuxolimab. The source of these receptors is an adult with an advanced solid tumor such as melanoma, head and neck, liver or kidney cancer.

The rearrangement joins TRBV19 to TRBJ1-1; 8 nucleotides match TRBD1. V was clipped by 5 bases and J by 0 bases; unmatched bases: 2. The CDR3 runs to 14 residues. The germline gives CDR1 LNHDA, CDR2 SQIVND (reference sequence). As DNA, the CDR3 is TGTGCCAGTAGTGACAGGGGCGTGAACACTGAAGCTTTCTTT. It codes for CASSDRGVNTEAFF.

This clone appeared a few times. The chain carries TRBV6-1 and TRBJ2-7, with D uncertain. The CDR3 is 11 residues long. Germline loops: CDR1 MNHNS, CDR2 SASEGT. The V end lost 7 bases, the J end lost 4 bases, and 8 bases lay between the germline ends. The CDR3 here is CASTAAYEQYF. DNA for the CDR3: TGTGCCAGCACTGCGGCGTACGAGCAGTACTTC.

The chain has TRBV6-6 and TRBJ1-5; D possibly corresponds to TRBD1 (5 bases). The CDR3 is made up of 14 amino acids. V was trimmed by 0 bases and J by 3 bases, leaving 6 bases between them. Germline lookup yields CDR1 MNHNY and CDR2 SVGAGI (reference sequence). Here the CDR3 reads CASSYSGDNQPQHF. CDR3 coding DNA: TGTGCCAGCAGTTACTCAGGGGACAATCAGCCCCAGCATTTT.

A single count supports this clone. This chain connects TRBV18 to TRBJ2-1; D uncertain. The length of the CDR3 is 12 residues. CDR1 KGHSH and CDR2 LQKENI come from the germline V gene. V shed 3 bases and J shed 7 bases, with 7 bases lying between them. The CDR3 sequence is CASSPAGNEQFF. CDR3 sequence (DNA): TGTGCCAGCTCACCCGCCGGGAATGAGCAGTTCTTC. The whole variable domain, filled in from reference TRBV18 and TRBJ2-1, reads NAGVMQNPRHLVRRRGQEARLRCSPMKGHSHVYWYRQLPEEGLKFMVYLQKENIIDESGMPKERFSAEFPKEGPSILRIQQVVRGDSAAYFCASSPAGNEQFFGPGTRLTVL.

This clone was observed a few times. The chain links TRBV28 to TRBJ1-1; no definite D call. Germline assignment: CDR1 MDHEN and CDR2 SYDVKM. V gave up 6 bases and J gave up 5 bases, with 16 bases separating them. CDR3 length: 14 residues. This CDR3 reads CASSPFATGTEAFF. CDR3 coding DNA: TGTGCCAGCAGCCCGTTCGCCACGGGGACTGAAGCTTTCTTT.

This chain joins TRBV28 and TRBJ1-1, with D unclear. The ends were cut back, 8 bases at V and 2 bases at J, with 12 bases in the middle. CDR1 is MDHEN and CDR2 is SYDVKM in the germline V gene. The CDR3 is 13 amino acids. The CDR3 here is CASQVVRNTEAFF. CDR3 nucleotide sequence: TGTGCCAGCCAGGTGGTCCGTAACACTGAAGCTTTCTTT.

The chain is built from TRBV27 and TRBJ2-7, with 9 positions matching TRBD1. Germline assignment: CDR1 MNHEY and CDR2 SMNVEV (reference sequence). Unmatched junction bases numbered 0, after V lost 1 base and J lost 2 bases. The CDR3 covers 14 residues. This chain's CDR3 is CASSLYRGPYEQYF. The CDR3 region has the DNA TGTGCCAGCAGTTTATACAGGGGGCCCTACGAGCAGTACTTC.

V is TRBV13 and J is TRBJ2-5; the D gene is possibly TRBD2 (6 bases). The CDR3 has 17 residues. From germline, CDR1 is PRHDT and CDR2 FYEKMQ (reference sequence). Trimming cost V 0 bases and J 2 bases, with 16 bases left between them. DNA of the CDR3: TGTGCCAGCAGCTTAGGGGACGGCGGGGTAAAGCAAGAGACCCAGTACTTC. It yields the protein CASSLGDGGVKQETQYF.

The chain combines TRBV4-2 with TRBJ1-3, with no clear D. CDR3 size: 16 residues. Germline V gene sequence: CDR1 LGHNA, CDR2 YNFKEQ. V gave up 3 bases and J gave up 0 bases, with 12 bases separating them. This CDR3 is CASSQHLGFSGNTIYF. The DNA for the CDR3 is TGTGCCAGCAGCCAGCACTTAGGGTTCTCTGGAAACACCATATATTTT.

CDR3 protein: CASFSGQGMNTEAFF. CDR3 DNA: TGTGCCAGCTTCTCCGGACAGGGAATGAACACTGAAGCTTTCTTT. The V and J genes are TRBV6-5 and TRBJ1-1, with 8 bases that match TRBD1. Germline V gene lookup returns CDR1 MNHEY and CDR2 SVGAGI. The CDR3 is 15 residues long. J lost 0 bases, V lost 8 bases, and 8 bases had no gene match.

V is TRBV6-5 and J is TRBJ2-5, with unresolved D. Germline CDR1 is MNHEY and CDR2 is SVGAGI. The CDR3 sequence is 14 residues long. The germline V and J ends were trimmed by 10 bases and 0 bases, with 15 bases remaining between them. The CDR3, as DNA: TGTGCCACCTCACCGACGATATACCAAGAGACCCAGTACTTC. Protein: CATSPTIYQETQYF.

The chain links TRBV21-1 to TRBJ2-7; TRBD1, as called in the table, went unchecked against the DNA. TRBV21-1 constitutes a pseudogene. The CDR3 is made up of 14 amino acids. As DNA, the CDR3 is TGTGCCAGCAGCAAAGGCAGGACAGGGACCGAGCAGTACTTC. Encoded protein: CASSKGRTGTEQYF.

The J gene is TRBJ2-5, the V gene TRBV5-6, with D uncertain. The CDR3 consists of 13 residues. Germline values: CDR1 SGHDT, CDR2 YYEEEE. V was shortened by 4 bases and J by 5 bases, with 12 bases between the two germline ends. The CDR3 bases are TGTGCCAGCAGCCAGGCCCTCGGCGAGACCCAGTACTTC. Its translation is CASSQALGETQYF.

V and J are TRBV4-3 and TRBJ1-6; D is perhaps TRBD1 (6 bases). Germline CDR1 and CDR2: LGHNA and YSLEER. Trimming took 0 bases from V and 10 from J, leaving 13 bases between them. This CDR3 is 15 amino acids long. CDR3 sequence reads: CASSQDTGTGSPLHF. The CDR3 region has the DNA TGCGCCAGCAGCCAAGACACAGGGACGGGCTCACCCCTCCACTTT.

The chain has TRBV27 and TRBJ1-2, with 8 bases that match TRBD1. The CDR3 is 13 amino acids. Germline lookup yields CDR1 MNHEY and CDR2 SMNVEV (reference sequence). J lost 7 bases, V lost 2 bases, and 3 bases had no gene match. Here the CDR3 DNA reads TGTGCCAGCAGTTTACAGGGGGCGGGTGGCTACACCTTC. Translating it yields CASSLQGAGGYTF.

J is TRBJ1-6 and V is TRBV9, with TRBD1 matching 7 bases. CDR1 SGDLS and CDR2 YYNGEE come from the germline V gene. There are 14 residues in the CDR3. The J segment lost 9 bases and the V segment lost 2 bases, leaving 5 bases of the junction unmatched. This chain's CDR3 is CASSVGDSPSPLHF. The CDR3 DNA reads TGTGCCAGCAGCGTGGGGGACAGTCCTTCACCCCTCCACTTT.

This rearrangement joins TRBV6-6 to TRBJ2-2; D uncertain. The CDR3 contains 14 residues. V was shortened by 0 bases and J by 3 bases, with 5 bases between the two germline ends. CDR1 MNHNY and CDR2 SVGAGI come from the germline V gene (reference sequence). The CDR3 spells CASSYSTDTGELFF. CDR3 nucleotide sequence: TGTGCCAGCAGTTACTCGACCGACACCGGGGAGCTGTTTTTT.

V and J are TRBV4-1 and TRBJ2-3, with 7 bases aligning to TRBD2. Germline V gene data show CDR1 as MGHRA and CDR2 as YSYEKL. The CDR3 consists of 18 residues. V dropped 1 base and J dropped 6; count of bases not matched to a gene: 16. This CDR3 is CASSQGGWWEGLGDTQYF. The CDR3 nucleotides are TGCGCCAGCAGCCAAGGTGGTTGGTGGGAGGGCCTGGGGGATACGCAGTATTTT.

The rearrangement links TRBV5-1 to TRBJ1-2; no definite D call. The ends were cut back, 2 bases at V and 4 bases at J, with 12 bases in the middle. This CDR3 contains 14 residues. The V gene's germline CDR1 is SGHRS and CDR2 YFSETQ. As DNA, the CDR3 is TGCGCCAGCAGCTTCATGGGGAAGTCCTATGGCTACACCTTC. Translated, it gives CASSFMGKSYGYTF. Full variable domain (rest looked up from reference TRBV5-1 and TRBJ1-2): KAGVTQTPRYLIKTRGQQVTLSCSPISGHRSVSWYQQTPGQGLQFLFEYFSETQRNKGNFPGRFSGRQFSNSRSEMNVSTLELGDSALYLCASSFMGKSYGYTFGSGTRLTVV.

The V call is TRBV5-3, the J call TRBJ2-7, with TRBD1 matching over 7 bases. TRBV5-3 is an ORF; its function is uncertain. J lost 0 bases, V lost 8 bases, and 8 bases had no gene match. The CDR3 spans 14 residues. CDR3 loop: CASWDSLYSYEQYF. DNA of the CDR3: TGTGCCAGTTGGGACAGCCTTTACTCCTACGAGCAGTACTTC.